This T cell receptor (beta chain) came from a study of OX40 agonist ivuxolimab in advanced cancers. For the study at large: Past anti-PD-1, anti-PD-L1 or anti-CTLA-4 therapy was accepted, and roughly 42% had received some.

Only in-frame clones appear in the TCRdb table, and some are missing; sequencing was by immunoSEQ multiplex PCR. This sample has fewer than 35,000 clones, with approximately 80% found just once. Study-level findings and limits: Clonal expansion in partial responders at 0.1-3.0 mg/kg ranked among the lowest. Expanded peripheral T-cell antigen specificity went undetermined.

The CDR3 runs to 14 residues. In germline, CDR1 is LNHNV, CDR2 YYDKDF (reference sequence). V gave up 0 bases and J gave up 7 bases, with 12 bases separating them. Details on this clone: Its target is not known.

The TCR was taken from an adult with an advanced solid tumor such as melanoma, head and neck, liver or kidney cancer. The sample consisted of CD4+ or CD8+ T cells sorted from blood, taken in a trial of the OX40 agonist ivuxolimab. This chain links TRBV15 with TRBJ1-2; D unresolved. The CDR3 sequence is CATSRDLQLGGYTF. The CDR3 nucleotides are TGTGCCACCAGCAGAGATCTTCAGTTAGGTGGCTACACCTTC.